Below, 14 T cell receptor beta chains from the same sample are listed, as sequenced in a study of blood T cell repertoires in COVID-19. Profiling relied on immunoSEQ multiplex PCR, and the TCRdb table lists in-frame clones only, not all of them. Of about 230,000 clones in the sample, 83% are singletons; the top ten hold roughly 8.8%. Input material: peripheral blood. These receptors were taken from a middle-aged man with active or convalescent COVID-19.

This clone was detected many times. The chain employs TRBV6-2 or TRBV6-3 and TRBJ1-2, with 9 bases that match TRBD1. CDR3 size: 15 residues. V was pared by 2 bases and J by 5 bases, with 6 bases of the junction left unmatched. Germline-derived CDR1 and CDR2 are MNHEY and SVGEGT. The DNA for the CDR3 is TGTGCCAGCAGTTACCGGGGACAGGGCGGGTATGGCTACACCTTC. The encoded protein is CASSYRGQGGYGYTF.

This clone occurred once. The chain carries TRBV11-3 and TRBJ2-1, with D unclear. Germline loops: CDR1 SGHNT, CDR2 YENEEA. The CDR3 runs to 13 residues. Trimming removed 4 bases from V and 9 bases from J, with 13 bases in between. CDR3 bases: TGTGCCAGCAGCTCATTGCGCGGTGGTGAGCAGTTCTTC. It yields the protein CASSSLRGGEQFF.

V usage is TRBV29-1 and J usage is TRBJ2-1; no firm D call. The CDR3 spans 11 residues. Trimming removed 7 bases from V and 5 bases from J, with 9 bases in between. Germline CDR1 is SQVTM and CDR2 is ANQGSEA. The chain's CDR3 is CSAIINNEQFF. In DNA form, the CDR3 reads TGCAGCGCAATCATCAACAATGAGCAGTTCTTC.

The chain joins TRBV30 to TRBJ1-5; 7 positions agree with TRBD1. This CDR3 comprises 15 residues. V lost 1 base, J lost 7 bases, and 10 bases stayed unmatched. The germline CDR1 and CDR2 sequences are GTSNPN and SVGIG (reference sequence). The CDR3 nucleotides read TGTGCCTGGAGTGCACCCGACAGGGTTAGGCAGCCCCAGCATTTT. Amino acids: CAWSAPDRVRQPQHF.

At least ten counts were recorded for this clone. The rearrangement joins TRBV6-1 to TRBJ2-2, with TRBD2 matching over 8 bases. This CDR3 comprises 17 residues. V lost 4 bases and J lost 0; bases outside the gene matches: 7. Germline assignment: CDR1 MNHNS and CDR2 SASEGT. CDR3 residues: CASSGGGRTSNTGELFF. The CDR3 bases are TGTGCCAGCAGTGGAGGCGGGAGGACATCGAACACCGGGGAGCTGTTTTTT.

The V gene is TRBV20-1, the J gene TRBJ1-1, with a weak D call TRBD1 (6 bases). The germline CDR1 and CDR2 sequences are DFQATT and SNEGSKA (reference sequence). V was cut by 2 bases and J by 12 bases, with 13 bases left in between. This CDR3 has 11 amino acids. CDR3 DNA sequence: TGCAGTGCTAGAAGTGGGACACTACCTTTCTTT. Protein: CSARSGTLPFF.

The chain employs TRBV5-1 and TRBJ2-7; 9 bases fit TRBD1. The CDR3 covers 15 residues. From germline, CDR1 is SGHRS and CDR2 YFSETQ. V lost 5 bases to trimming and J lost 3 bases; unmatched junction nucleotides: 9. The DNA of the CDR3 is TGCGCCAGCAGTCCCGCACAGGGGGCTGGCTACGAGCAGTACTTC. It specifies CASSPAQGAGYEQYF.

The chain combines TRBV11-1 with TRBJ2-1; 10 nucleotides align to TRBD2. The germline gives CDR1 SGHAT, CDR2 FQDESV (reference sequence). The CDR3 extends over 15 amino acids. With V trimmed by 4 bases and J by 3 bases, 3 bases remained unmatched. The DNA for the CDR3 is TGTGCCAGCAGCTACCGGACTAGCGGCTACAATGAGCAGTTCTTC. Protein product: CASSYRTSGYNEQFF.

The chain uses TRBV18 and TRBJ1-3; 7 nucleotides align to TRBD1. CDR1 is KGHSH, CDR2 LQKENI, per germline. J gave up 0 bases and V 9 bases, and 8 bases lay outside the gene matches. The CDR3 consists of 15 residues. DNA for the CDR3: TGTGCCAGTTCAGGGACAGCGAACTCTGGAAACACCATATATTTT. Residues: CASSGTANSGNTIYF.

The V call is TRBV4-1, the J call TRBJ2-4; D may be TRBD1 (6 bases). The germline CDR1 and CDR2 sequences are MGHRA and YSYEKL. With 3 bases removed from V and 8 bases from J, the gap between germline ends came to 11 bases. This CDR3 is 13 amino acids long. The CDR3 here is CASSQDQGYIQYF. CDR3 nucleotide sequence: TGCGCCAGCAGCCAGGACCAGGGGTACATTCAGTACTTC.

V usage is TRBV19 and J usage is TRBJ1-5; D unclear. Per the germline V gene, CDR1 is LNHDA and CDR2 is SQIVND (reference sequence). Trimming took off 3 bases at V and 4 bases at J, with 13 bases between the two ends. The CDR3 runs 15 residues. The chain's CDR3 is CASSMGNSPNQPQHF. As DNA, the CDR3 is TGTGCCAGTAGTATGGGCAACAGCCCAAATCAGCCCCAGCATTTT.

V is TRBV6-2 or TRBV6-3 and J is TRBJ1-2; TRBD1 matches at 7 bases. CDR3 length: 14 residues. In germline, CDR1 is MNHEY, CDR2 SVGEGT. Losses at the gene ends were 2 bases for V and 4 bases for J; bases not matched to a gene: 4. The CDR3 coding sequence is TGTGCCAGCAGTTACGAATGGGACAGCTATGGCTACACCTTC. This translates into CASSYEWDSYGYTF.

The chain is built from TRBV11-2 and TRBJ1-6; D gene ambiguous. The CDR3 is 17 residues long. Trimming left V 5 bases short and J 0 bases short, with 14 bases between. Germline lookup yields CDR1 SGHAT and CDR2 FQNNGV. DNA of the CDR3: TGTGCCAGCAGCCCCCGGACGGGGAGCTCCTATAATTCACCCCTCCACTTT. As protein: CASSPRTGSSYNSPLHF.

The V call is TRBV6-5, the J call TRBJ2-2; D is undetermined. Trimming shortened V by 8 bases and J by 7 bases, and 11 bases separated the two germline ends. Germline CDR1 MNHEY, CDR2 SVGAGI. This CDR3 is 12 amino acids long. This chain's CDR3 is CASLINLGELFF. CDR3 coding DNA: TGTGCCAGCCTAATCAACCTCGGGGAGCTGTTTTTT.